This T cell receptor (beta chain) appears in the sequencing data of a study of T cells in Graves' hyperthyroidism and ophthalmopathy. Regions amplified from RNA transcripts were the TCR beta CDR3 regions. HTBI primers were employed in a first-round RT-PCR of the TCR CDR3. TCRdb re-analysed the multiplex PCR reads in MiXCR, keeping a single row per CDR3 protein. The repertoire holds some 600,000 distinct CDR3 sequences, with 46% as singletons. In its sample, this clonotype was seen a few times. CDR3 size: 14 residues. V was shortened by 5 bases and J by 0 bases, with 11 bases between the two germline ends. The V gene's germline CDR1 is SGHTA and CDR2 FQGNSA.

The source of this sequence is a woman under 30 with Graves' hyperthyroidism. Sequencing was done on a sample of peripheral blood or thyroid tissue (not recorded which). This chain uses TRBV7-2 with TRBJ2-7; D remains ambiguous. CDR3 coding DNA: TGTGCCAGCAGCGCCCTAGGGCACTCCTACGAGCAGTACTTC. This encodes CASSALGHSYEQYF.